This T cell receptor beta chain derives from a study of cytomegalovirus exposure and HLA in healthy donors. Notes on this clone: What it binds is not known.

The CDR3 is 12 residues long. CDR1 and CDR2 from the germline V gene are MNHEY and SVGAGI. With 8 bases removed from V and 6 bases from J, the gap between germline ends came to 11 bases. Findings and limits, study-wide: A later analysis revealed that TCR association rates differed between HLA loci, peaking at DRB1 and bottoming out at HLA-C.

It was with 60 Vbeta and 13 Jbeta primers that the PCR ran. The data were produced by immunoSEQ multiplex PCR, yet TCRdb's version contains in-frame clones alone and is incomplete. The sample has over 150,000 clones; 82% are singletons. J is TRBJ1-5 and V is TRBV6-5; weak D call: TRBD1 (5 bases). This sequence was found in a girl between 10 and 17 years old in good health and CMV-seropositive. The material sequenced was PBMCs. The CDR3 DNA reads as TGTGCCAGCGGTAGGGGAGGTCAGCCCCAGCATTTT. Its protein is CASGRGGQPQHF.